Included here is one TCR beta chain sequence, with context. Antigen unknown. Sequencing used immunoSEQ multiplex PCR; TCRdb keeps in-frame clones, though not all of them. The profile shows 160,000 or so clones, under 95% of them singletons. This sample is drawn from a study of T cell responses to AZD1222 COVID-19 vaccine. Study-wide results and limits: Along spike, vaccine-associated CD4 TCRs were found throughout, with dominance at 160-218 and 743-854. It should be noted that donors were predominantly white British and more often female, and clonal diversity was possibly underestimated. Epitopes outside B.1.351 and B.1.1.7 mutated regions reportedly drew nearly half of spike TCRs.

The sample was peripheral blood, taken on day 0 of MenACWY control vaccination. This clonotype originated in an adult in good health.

For the CDR3, the DNA is TGTGCCAGCTCACCTCTGGCAGGGGGCAGGTTAATTGCCAATCAGCCCCAGCATTTT. Amino acid sequence: CASSPLAGGRLIANQPQHF. The chain combines TRBV18 with TRBJ1-5, with 8 bases lining up with TRBD1. V trimming: 3 bases; J trimming: 3 bases; junction bases outside the gene matches: 16. Germline-derived CDR1 and CDR2 are KGHSH and LQKENI. The CDR3 spans 19 residues.